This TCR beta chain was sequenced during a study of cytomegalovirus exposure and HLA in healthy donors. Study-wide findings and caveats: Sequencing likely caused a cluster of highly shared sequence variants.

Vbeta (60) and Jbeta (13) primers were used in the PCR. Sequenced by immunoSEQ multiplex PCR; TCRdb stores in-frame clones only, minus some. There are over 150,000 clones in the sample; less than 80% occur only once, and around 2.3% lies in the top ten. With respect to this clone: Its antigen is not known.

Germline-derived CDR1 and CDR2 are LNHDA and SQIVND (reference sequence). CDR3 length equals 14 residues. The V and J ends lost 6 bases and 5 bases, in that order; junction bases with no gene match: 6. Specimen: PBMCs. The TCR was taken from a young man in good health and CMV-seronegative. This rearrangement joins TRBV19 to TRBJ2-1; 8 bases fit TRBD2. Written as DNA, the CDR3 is TGTGCCAGTAGGTGGCGGGGGGACAACAATGAGCAGTTCTTC. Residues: CASRWRGDNNEQFF.